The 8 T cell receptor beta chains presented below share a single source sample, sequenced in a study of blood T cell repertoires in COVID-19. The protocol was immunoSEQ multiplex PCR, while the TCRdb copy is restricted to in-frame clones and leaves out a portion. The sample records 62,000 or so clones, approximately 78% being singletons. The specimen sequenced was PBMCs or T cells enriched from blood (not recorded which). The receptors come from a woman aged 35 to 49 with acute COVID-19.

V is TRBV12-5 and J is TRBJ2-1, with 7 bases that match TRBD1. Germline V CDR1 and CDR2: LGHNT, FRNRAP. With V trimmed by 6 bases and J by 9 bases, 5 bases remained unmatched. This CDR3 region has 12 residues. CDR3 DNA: TGTGCTAGTGGCAAAACAGGGGTTGAGCAGTTCTTC. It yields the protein CASGKTGVEQFF.

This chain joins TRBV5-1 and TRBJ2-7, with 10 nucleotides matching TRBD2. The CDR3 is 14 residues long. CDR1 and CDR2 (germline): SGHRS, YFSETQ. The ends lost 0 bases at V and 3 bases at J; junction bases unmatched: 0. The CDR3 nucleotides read TGCGCCAGCAGCTTGGTAGCGGGAGGCTACGAGCAGTACTTC. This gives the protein CASSLVAGGYEQYF. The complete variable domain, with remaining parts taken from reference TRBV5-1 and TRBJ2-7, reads KAGVTQTPRYLIKTRGQQVTLSCSPISGHRSVSWYQQTPGQGLQFLFEYFSETQRNKGNFPGRFSGRQFSNSRSEMNVSTLELGDSALYLCASSLVAGGYEQYFGPGTRLTVT.

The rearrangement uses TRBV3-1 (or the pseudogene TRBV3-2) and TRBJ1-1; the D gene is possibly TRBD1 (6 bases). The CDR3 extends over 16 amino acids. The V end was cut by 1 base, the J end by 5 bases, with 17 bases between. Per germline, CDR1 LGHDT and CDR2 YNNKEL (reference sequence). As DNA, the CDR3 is TGTGCCAGCAGCCAAGTCGTGGGGGGGCGCGGGACTGAAGCTTTCTTT. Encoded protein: CASSQVVGGRGTEAFF.

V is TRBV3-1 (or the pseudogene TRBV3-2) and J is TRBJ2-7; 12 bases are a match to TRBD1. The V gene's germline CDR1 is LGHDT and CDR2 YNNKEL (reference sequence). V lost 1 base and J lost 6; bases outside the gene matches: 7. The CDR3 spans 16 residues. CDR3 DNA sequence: TGTGCCAGCAGCCAAGGACCGGGACAGGGGGCAGGCGAGCAGTACGTC. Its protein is CASSQGPGQGAGEQYV.

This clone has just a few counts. The CDR3 protein is CAIRGGQGFSPGANVLTF. The CDR3 region has the DNA TGTGCCATCAGGGGAGGACAGGGCTTCTCTCCTGGGGCCAACGTCCTGACTTTC. This chain links TRBV10-3 with TRBJ2-6; 8 bases match TRBD1. CDR3 length: 18 residues. From germline, CDR1 is ENHRY and CDR2 SYGVKD. V trimming: 6 bases; J trimming: 2 bases; junction bases outside the gene matches: 12.

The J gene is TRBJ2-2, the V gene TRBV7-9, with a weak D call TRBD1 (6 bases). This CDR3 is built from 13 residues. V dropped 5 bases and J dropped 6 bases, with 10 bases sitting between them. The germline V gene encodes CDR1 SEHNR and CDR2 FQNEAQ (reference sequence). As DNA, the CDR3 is TGTGCCAGCAGCCACCCAGGGGCCGGGGAGCTGTTTTTT. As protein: CASSHPGAGELFF.

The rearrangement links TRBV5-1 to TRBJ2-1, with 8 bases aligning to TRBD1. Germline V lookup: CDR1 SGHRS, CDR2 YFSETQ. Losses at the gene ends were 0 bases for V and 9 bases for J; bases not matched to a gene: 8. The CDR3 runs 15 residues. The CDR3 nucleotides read TGCGCCAGCAGCTTGGGACAGGGGAGTATGTTTGAGCAGTTCTTC. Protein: CASSLGQGSMFEQFF.

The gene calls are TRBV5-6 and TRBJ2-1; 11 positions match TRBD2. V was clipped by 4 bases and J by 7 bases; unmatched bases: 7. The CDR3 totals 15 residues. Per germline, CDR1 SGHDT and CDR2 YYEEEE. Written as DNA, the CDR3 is TGTGCCAGCAGCGGACCGGGACTAGCGGTTAATGAGCAGTTCTTC. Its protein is CASSGPGLAVNEQFF.